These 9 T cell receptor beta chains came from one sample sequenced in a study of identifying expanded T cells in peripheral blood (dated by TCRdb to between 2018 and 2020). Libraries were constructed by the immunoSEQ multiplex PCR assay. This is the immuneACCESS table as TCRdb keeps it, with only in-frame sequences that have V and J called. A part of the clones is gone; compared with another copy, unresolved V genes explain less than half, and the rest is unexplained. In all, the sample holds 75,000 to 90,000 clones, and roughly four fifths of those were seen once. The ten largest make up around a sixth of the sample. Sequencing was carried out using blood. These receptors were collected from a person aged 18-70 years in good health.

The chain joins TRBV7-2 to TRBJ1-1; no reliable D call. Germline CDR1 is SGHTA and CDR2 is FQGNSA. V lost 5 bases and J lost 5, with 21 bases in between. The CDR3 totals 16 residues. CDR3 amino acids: CASSPRAPKASTEAFF. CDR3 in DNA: TGTGCCAGCAGCCCCCGGGCCCCTAAAGCGAGTACTGAAGCTTTCTTT.

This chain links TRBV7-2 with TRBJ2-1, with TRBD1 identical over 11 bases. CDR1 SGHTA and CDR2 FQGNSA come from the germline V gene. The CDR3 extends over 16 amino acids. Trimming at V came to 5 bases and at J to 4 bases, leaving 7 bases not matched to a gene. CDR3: CASSPRDRGKYNEQFF. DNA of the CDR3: TGTGCCAGCAGCCCCAGGGACAGGGGGAAATACAATGAGCAGTTCTTC. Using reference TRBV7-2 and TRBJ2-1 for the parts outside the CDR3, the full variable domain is GAGVSQSPSNKVTEKGKDVELRCDPISGHTALYWYRQSLGQGLEFLIYFQGNSAPDKSGLPSDRFSAERTGGSVSTLTIQRTQQEDSAVYLCASSPRDRGKYNEQFFGPGTRLTVL.

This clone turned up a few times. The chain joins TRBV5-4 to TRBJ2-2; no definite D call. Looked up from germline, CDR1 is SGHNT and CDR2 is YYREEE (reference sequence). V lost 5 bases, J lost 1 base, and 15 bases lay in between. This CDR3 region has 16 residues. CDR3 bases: TGTGCCAGCAGTCCGACGCGGCAGCTGAACACCGGGGAGCTGTTTTTT. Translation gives CASSPTRQLNTGELFF. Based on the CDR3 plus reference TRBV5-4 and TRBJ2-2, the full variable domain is ETGVTQSPTHLIKTRGQQVTLRCSSQSGHNTVSWYQQALGQGPQFIFQYYREEENGRGNFPPRFSGLQFPNYSSELNVNALELDDSALYLCASSPTRQLNTGELFFGEGSRLTVL.

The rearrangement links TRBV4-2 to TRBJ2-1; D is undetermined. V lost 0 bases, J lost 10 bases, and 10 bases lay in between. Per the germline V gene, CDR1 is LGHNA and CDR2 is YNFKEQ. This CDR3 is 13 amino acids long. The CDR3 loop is CASSQEIPPEQFF. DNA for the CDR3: TGTGCCAGCAGCCAAGAGATTCCTCCCGAGCAGTTCTTC.

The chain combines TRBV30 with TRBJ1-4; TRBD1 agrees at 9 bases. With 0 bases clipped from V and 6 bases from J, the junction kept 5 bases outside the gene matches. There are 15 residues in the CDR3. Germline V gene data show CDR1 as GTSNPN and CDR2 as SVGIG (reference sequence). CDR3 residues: CAWSVGGQGDEKLFF. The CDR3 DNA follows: TGTGCCTGGAGTGTAGGGGGACAGGGTGATGAAAAACTGTTTTTT. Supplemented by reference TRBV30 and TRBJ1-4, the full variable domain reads SQTIHQWPATLVQPVGSPLSLECTVEGTSNPNLYWYRQAAGRGLQLLFYSVGIGQISSEVPQNLSASRPQDRQFILSSKKLLLSDSGFYLCAWSVGGQGDEKLFFGSGTQLSVL.

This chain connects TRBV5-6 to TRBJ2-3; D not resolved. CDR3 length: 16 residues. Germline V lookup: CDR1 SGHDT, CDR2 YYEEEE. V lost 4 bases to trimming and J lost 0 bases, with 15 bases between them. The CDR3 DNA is TGTGCCAGCAGCGCCCCCGGGCAGGCTAGCACAGATACGCAGTATTTT. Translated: CASSAPGQASTDTQYF.

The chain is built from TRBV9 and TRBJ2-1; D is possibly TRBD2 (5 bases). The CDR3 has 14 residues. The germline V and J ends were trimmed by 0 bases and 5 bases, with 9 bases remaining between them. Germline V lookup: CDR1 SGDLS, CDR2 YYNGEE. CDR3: CASSVAGSHNEQFF. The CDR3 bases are TGTGCCAGCAGCGTAGCGGGAAGTCACAATGAGCAGTTCTTC.

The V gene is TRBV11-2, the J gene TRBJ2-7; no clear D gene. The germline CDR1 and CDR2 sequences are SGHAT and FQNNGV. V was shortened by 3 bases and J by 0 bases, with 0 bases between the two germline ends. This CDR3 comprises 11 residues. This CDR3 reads CASSFSYEQYF. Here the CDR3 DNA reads TGTGCCAGCAGCTTCTCCTACGAGCAGTACTTC.

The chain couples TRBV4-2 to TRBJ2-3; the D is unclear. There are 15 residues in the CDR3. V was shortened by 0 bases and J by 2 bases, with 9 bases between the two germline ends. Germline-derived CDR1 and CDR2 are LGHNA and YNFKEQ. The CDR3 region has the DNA TGTGCCAGCAGCCAAGAGGCGGTCCCCACAGATACGCAGTATTTT. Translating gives CASSQEAVPTDTQYF.